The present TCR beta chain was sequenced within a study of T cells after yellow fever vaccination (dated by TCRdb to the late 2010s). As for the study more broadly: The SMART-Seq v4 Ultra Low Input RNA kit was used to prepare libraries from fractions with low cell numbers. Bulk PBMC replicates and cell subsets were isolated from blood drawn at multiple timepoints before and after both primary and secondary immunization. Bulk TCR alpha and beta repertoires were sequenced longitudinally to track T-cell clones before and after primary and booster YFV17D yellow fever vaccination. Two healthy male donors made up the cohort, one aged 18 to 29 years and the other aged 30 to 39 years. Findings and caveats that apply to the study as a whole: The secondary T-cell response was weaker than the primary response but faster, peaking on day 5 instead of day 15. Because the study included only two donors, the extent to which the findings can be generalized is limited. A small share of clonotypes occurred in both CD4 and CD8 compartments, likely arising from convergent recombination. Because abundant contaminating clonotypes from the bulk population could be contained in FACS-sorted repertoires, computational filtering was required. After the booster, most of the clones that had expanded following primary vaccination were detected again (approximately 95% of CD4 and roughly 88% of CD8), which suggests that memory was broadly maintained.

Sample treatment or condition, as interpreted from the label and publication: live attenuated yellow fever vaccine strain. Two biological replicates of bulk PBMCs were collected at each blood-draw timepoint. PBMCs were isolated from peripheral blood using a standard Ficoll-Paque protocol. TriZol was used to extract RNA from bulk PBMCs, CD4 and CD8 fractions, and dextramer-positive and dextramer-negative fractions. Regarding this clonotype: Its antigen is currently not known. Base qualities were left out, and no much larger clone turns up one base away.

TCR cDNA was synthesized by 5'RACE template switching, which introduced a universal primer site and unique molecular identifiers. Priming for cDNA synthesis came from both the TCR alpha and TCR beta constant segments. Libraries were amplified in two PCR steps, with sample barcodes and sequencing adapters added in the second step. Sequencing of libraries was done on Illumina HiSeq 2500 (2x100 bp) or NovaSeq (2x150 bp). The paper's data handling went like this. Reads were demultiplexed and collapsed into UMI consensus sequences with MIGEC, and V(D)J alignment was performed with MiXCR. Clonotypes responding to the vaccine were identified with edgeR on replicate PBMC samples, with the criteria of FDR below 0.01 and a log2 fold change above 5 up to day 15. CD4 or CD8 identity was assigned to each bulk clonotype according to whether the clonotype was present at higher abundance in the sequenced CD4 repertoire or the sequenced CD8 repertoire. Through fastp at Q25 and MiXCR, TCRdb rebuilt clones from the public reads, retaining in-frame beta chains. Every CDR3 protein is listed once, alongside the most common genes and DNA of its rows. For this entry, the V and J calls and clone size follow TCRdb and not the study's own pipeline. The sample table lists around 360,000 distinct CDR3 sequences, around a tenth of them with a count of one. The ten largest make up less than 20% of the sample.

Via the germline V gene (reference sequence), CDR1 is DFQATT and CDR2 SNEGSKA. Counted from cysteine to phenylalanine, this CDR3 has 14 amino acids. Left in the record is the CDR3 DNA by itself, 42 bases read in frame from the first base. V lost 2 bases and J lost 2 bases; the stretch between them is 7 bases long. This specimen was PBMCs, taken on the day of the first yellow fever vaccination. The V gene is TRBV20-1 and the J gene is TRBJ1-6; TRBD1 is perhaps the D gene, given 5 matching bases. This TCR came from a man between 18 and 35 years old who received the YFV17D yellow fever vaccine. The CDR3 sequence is CSARTGPYNSPLHF. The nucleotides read TGCAGTGCTAGAACAGGCCCCTATAATTCACCCCTCCACTTT.